Each of the 23 T cell receptor beta chains below was sequenced from the same sample in a study of blood T cell repertoires in COVID-19. This table comes from immunoSEQ multiplex PCR, and its TCRdb copy is limited to in-frame clones, with some not included. The table shows under 130,000 clones, with around 89% occurring only once. The sample comprised peripheral blood. The receptor source for this set is a woman of 80 years or more with acute or convalescent COVID-19.

V is TRBV12-1 and J is TRBJ1-2. TRBV12-1 corresponds to a pseudogene. CDR3 length: 11 amino acids. The CDR3 spells CASSPIRGYTF. CDR3 nucleotide sequence: TGTGCCAGCAGCCCCATCCGGGGCTACACCTTC.

The CDR3 coding sequence is TGTGCCAGCAGCGTAGCTAGCGGGGCCGAGCAGTACTTC. Amino acids: CASSVASGAEQYF. The chain joins TRBV9 to TRBJ2-7; 9 bases match TRBD2. V shed 0 bases, J shed 6 bases, and the junction held 1 base outside the gene matches. The CDR3 totals 13 residues. The germline CDR1 and CDR2 sequences are SGDLS and YYNGEE.

This chain links TRBV3-1 (or the pseudogene TRBV3-2) with TRBJ1-3, with no clear D. The CDR3 runs 15 residues. Trimming removed 0 bases at V and 3 bases at J, with 9 bases between. Germline loops: CDR1 LGHDT, CDR2 YNNKEL (reference sequence). The CDR3 region is CASSQDRSVGNTIYF. The CDR3 coding sequence is TGTGCCAGCAGCCAAGACAGGTCCGTTGGAAACACCATATATTTT.

The genes are TRBV18 and TRBJ1-1; possible D gene TRBD1, 6 bases. Trimming took 3 bases from V and 2 from J, leaving 16 bases between them. Germline loops: CDR1 KGHSH, CDR2 LQKENI. The CDR3 runs 16 residues. The DNA for the CDR3 is TGTGCCAGCTCACCGGGAAGGGGGTCAACTAACACTGAAGCTTTCTTT. Its translation is CASSPGRGSTNTEAFF. Full variable domain (rest looked up from reference TRBV18 and TRBJ1-1): NAGVMQNPRHLVRRRGQEARLRCSPMKGHSHVYWYRQLPEEGLKFMVYLQKENIIDESGMPKERFSAEFPKEGPSILRIQQVVRGDSAAYFCASSPGRGSTNTEAFFGQGTRLTVV.

V is TRBV3-1 (or the pseudogene TRBV3-2) and J is TRBJ1-2; 8 bases map to TRBD1. J lost 8 bases, V lost 3 bases, and 5 bases had no gene match. This CDR3 is 13 amino acids long. Germline V gene lookup returns CDR1 LGHDT and CDR2 YNNKEL (reference sequence). This CDR3 reads CASSQGQVSGYTF. The CDR3 DNA sequence: TGTGCCAGCAGCCAGGGACAGGTGAGCGGCTACACCTTC.

The gene calls are TRBV12-3 or TRBV12-4 and TRBJ2-3; 8 bases fit TRBD2. The ends lost 11 bases at V and 6 bases at J; junction bases unmatched: 10. There are 13 residues in the CDR3. The CDR3 DNA reads as TGTGCCTGTCGGGGGGGCCCCTCCGATACGCAGTATTTT. It specifies CACRGGPSDTQYF.

This clone occurred once. This chain's CDR3 is CASSQDPQGYEQYF. The DNA for the CDR3 is TGTGCCAGCAGCCAAGACCCACAGGGGTACGAGCAGTACTTC. The chain links TRBV3-1 (or the pseudogene TRBV3-2) to TRBJ2-7, with 7 bases lining up with TRBD1. This CDR3 is built from 14 residues. V was pared by 0 bases and J by 4 bases, with 3 bases of the junction left unmatched. Germline-derived CDR1 and CDR2 are LGHDT and YNNKEL (reference sequence).

In its sample, this clone was seen a few times. The V and J genes are TRBV6-2 or TRBV6-3 and TRBJ2-7, with TRBD1 as a possible D gene (5 bases). Deletions cut 0 bases from V and 0 bases from J, with 18 bases between. The CDR3 is 18 amino acids. In germline, CDR1 is MNHEY, CDR2 SVGEGT. The CDR3 spells CASSYSTVASANSYEQYF. CDR3 bases: TGTGCCAGCAGTTACTCGACAGTAGCCAGTGCAAACTCCTACGAGCAGTACTTC.

This clone appeared a few times. The chain uses TRBV6-2 or TRBV6-3 and TRBJ2-7, with D perhaps matching TRBD2 (5 bases). The length of the CDR3 is 11 residues. Germline CDR1 is MNHEY and CDR2 is SVGEGT. V was clipped by 2 bases and J by 6 bases, with 5 bases between them. The CDR3 loop reads CASSYGSEQYF. CDR3 in DNA: TGTGCCAGCAGTTACGGGAGCGAGCAGTACTTC.

This chain uses TRBV9 with TRBJ2-5; 7 bases are a match to TRBD1. V was clipped by 2 bases and J by 2 bases; unmatched bases: 0. CDR3 length: 13 residues. Germline V gene sequence: CDR1 SGDLS, CDR2 YYNGEE. The CDR3 region has the DNA TGTGCCAGCAGCGTGACAGGGCAAGAGACCCAGTACTTC. Translation: CASSVTGQETQYF.

Comment on this clone: A junction end diverges from the germline sequence, so it may reflect a read error. This chain connects TRBV5-1 to TRBJ2-7; 10 bases align to TRBD1. The CDR3 length is 15 residues. Germline assignment: CDR1 SGHRS and CDR2 YFSETQ. The CDR3 loop is CASSRMTGGSNEQYF. In nucleotides, the CDR3 is TGCGCCAGCAGCCGGATGACAGGGGGCTCCAACGAGCAGTACTTC.

Only one count was recorded for this clone. This chain connects TRBV7-2 to TRBJ2-7; 8 nucleotides align to TRBD2. Germline CDR1 and CDR2: SGHTA and FQGNSA. Germline trimming cut 4 bases from V and 2 bases from J; bases unmatched to any gene: 7. The CDR3 consists of 15 residues. CDR3 bases: TGTGCCAGCAGCTCCCCCGGCGGGGGGACCTACGAGCAGTACTTC. This sequence encodes CASSSPGGGTYEQYF.

The chain couples TRBV15 to TRBJ1-4; D is unclear. The V gene's germline CDR1 is LNHNV and CDR2 YYDKDF (reference sequence). Trimming took 0 bases from V and 4 from J, leaving 12 bases between them. This CDR3 region has 16 residues. CDR3 residues: CATSRDPGMINEKLFF. The CDR3 bases are TGTGCCACCAGCAGAGATCCGGGGATGATTAATGAAAAACTGTTTTTT.

The genes are TRBV6-5 and TRBJ2-5; perhaps TRBD1 as D (5 bases). Germline assignment: CDR1 MNHEY and CDR2 SVGAGI. V lost 5 bases to trimming and J lost 1 base, with 8 bases between them. CDR3 size: 13 residues. CDR3 DNA sequence: TGTGCCAGCAGTACACAGGTCCAAGAGACCCAGTACTTC. This sequence encodes CASSTQVQETQYF.

Only one count was recorded for this clone. The V gene is TRBV28, the J gene TRBJ1-5; 12 nucleotides agree with TRBD1. CDR3 length: 15 residues. V trimming: 6 bases; J trimming: 5 bases; junction bases outside the gene matches: 5. Germline V gives CDR1 MDHEN, CDR2 SYDVKM. The CDR3 spells CASRGQGASHQPQHF. In nucleotides, the CDR3 is TGTGCCAGCAGGGGACAGGGGGCGAGTCATCAGCCCCAGCATTTT.

The chain has TRBV29-1 and TRBJ2-5, with unresolved D. Trimming took off 3 bases at V and 7 bases at J, with 9 bases between the two ends. The CDR3 has 11 amino acids. Germline CDR1 SQVTM, CDR2 ANQGSEA. CDR3 in amino acids: CSVDFGVTQYF. DNA of the CDR3: TGCAGCGTTGACTTCGGTGTGACCCAGTACTTC.

This clone was seen only once. The V and J genes are TRBV3-1 (or the pseudogene TRBV3-2) and TRBJ2-7, with TRBD1 identical over 11 bases. With 11 bases clipped from V and 3 bases from J, the junction kept 15 bases outside the gene matches. This CDR3 has 16 amino acids. Germline V CDR1 and CDR2: LGHDT, YNNKEL (reference sequence). CDR3 sequence: CAPRGTGGSVLYEQYF. The CDR3 nucleotides are TGTGCCCCCCGGGGGACAGGGGGTAGCGTTCTCTACGAGCAGTACTTC.

The count of this clone is one. This chain connects TRBV2 to TRBJ1-1; D is unclear. V lost 7 bases and J 0 bases, leaving 9 bases between the germline ends. This CDR3 comprises 13 residues. The germline gives CDR1 SNHLY, CDR2 FYNNEI. The CDR3 coding sequence is TGTGCCAGCATAGTTGAAATGAACACTGAAGCTTTCTTT. It specifies CASIVEMNTEAFF. The variable domain in full, with the rest retrieved from reference TRBV2 and TRBJ1-1, is EPEVTQTPSHQVTQMGQEVILRCVPISNHLYFYWYRQILGQKVEFLVSFYNNEISEKSEIFDDQFSVERPDGSNFTLKIRSTKLEDSAMYFCASIVEMNTEAFFGQGTRLTVV.

This rearrangement joins TRBV5-1 to TRBJ1-1, with 7 bases that match TRBD1. This CDR3 contains 17 residues. The germline gives CDR1 SGHRS, CDR2 YFSETQ. V lost 1 base, J lost 5 bases, and 14 bases stayed unmatched. CDR3 protein: CASSLRSLMTGWTEAFF. The DNA of the CDR3 is TGCGCCAGCAGCTTGAGGAGCCTCATGACAGGGTGGACTGAAGCTTTCTTT.

The chain combines TRBV7-6 with TRBJ2-7; 7 nucleotides agree with TRBD2. This CDR3 region has 14 residues. V was pared by 3 bases and J by 7 bases, with 9 bases of the junction left unmatched. CDR1 and CDR2 from the germline V gene are SGHVS and FNYEAQ. The CDR3, as DNA: TGTGCCAGCAGCTTGGGGCTTGGGGGGGAGGAGCAGTACTTC. This sequence encodes CASSLGLGGEEQYF.

In its sample, this clone was seen once. This rearrangement joins TRBV19 to TRBJ2-5; D is unclear. Germline CDR1 is LNHDA and CDR2 is SQIVND (reference sequence). The CDR3 spans 13 residues. Trimming took off 5 bases at V and 1 base at J, with 8 bases between the two ends. Written as DNA, the CDR3 is TGTGCCAGTAGTTACAGCACCCAAGAGACCCAGTACTTC. It encodes CASSYSTQETQYF.

V usage is TRBV10-2 and J usage is TRBJ1-2, with TRBD1 as a possible D gene (6 bases). The CDR3 length is 13 residues. V lost 5 bases, J lost 2 bases, and 9 bases lay in between. Germline CDR1 is WSHSY and CDR2 is SAAADI. CDR3 nucleotide sequence: TGCGCCAGCAGTTACGGACAGAACTATGGCTACACCTTC. This codes for CASSYGQNYGYTF.

J is TRBJ2-1 and V is TRBV30, with TRBD2 matching over 7 bases. The CDR3 totals 13 residues. V dropped 3 bases and J dropped 10; count of bases not matched to a gene: 9. CDR1 GTSNPN and CDR2 SVGIG come from the germline V gene (reference sequence). CDR3 nucleotides: TGTGCCTGGAGCCGCGGGGGAGCGGTAGAGCAGTTCTTC. It is translated as CAWSRGGAVEQFF. The full variable domain, its missing parts supplied by reference TRBV30 and TRBJ2-1, is SQTIHQWPATLVQPVGSPLSLECTVEGTSNPNLYWYRQAAGRGLQLLFYSVGIGQISSEVPQNLSASRPQDRQFILSSKKLLLSDSGFYLCAWSRGGAVEQFFGPGTRLTVL.